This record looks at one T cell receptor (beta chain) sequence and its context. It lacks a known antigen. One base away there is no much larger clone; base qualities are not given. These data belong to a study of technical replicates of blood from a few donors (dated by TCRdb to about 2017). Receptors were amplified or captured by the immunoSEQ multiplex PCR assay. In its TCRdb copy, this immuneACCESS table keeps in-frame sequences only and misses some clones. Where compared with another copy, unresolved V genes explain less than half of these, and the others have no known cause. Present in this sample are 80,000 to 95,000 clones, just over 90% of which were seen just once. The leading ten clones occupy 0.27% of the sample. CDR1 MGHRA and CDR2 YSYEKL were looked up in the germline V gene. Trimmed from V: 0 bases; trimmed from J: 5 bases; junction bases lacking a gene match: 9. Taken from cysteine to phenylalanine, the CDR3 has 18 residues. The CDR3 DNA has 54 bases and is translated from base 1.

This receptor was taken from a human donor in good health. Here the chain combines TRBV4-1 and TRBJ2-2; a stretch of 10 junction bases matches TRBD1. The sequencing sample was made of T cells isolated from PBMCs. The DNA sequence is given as TGCGCCAGCAGCCAAGAAGCAATCGGGACAGGGGCAACCGGGGAGCTGTTTTTT. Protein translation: CASSQEAIGTGATGELFF.